Following are 18 T cell receptor beta chains from one sample sequenced in a study of shared clonotypes between healthy human individuals. Libraries were prepared by immunoSEQ multiplex PCR; TCRdb keeps only in-frame clonotypes and omits some of them. This table holds some 2,500,000 clones, less than 95% found once. Sequenced sample: naive CD4+ T cells from PBMCs. Subset: CD45RA+ positively selected. The receptor source for this set is a man younger than 30 in good health. Some clones in this sample may be carry-over from other donors' samples.

The V call is TRBV9, the J call TRBJ2-7; 11 bases align to TRBD1. The ends lost 4 bases at V and 1 base at J; junction bases unmatched: 7. The CDR3 contains 16 residues. Germline-derived CDR1 and CDR2 are SGDLS and YYNGEE. The DNA of the CDR3 is TGTGCCAGCAGCCCAGGAGGGGACAGGGGGTCCTACGAGCAGTACTTC. The encoded protein is CASSPGGDRGSYEQYF.

The CDR3 coding sequence is TGTGCCAGCAGCCGCTCGTGGGTAGCGGGGTACAATGAGCAGTTCTTC. This codes for CASSRSWVAGYNEQFF. The rearrangement uses TRBV11-3 and TRBJ2-1; 8 bases map to TRBD2. V lost 5 bases and J lost 4; bases outside the gene matches: 10. In germline, CDR1 is SGHNT, CDR2 YENEEA. This CDR3 comprises 16 residues.

V gene TRBV14 combines with J gene TRBJ2-5; 11 bases fit TRBD2. The CDR3 contains 17 residues. Per germline, CDR1 SGHDN and CDR2 FVKESK. V lost 3 bases and J lost 5; bases outside the gene matches: 11. The DNA for the CDR3 is TGTGCCAGCAGCCATTTAGCGGGAGGGCCGGTGCTGGAGACCCAGTACTTC. It translates to CASSHLAGGPVLETQYF.

About this clone itself: This same CDR3 is encoded by further DNA sequences in the sample. The J gene is TRBJ1-4, the V gene TRBV5-1; D not certain. Between the trimmed V and J ends, which lost 0 bases and 8 bases, there was a span of 8 bases. CDR3 length equals 13 residues. Germline CDR1 and CDR2: SGHRS and YFSETQ. CDR3 DNA: TGCGCCAGCAGCTTGGAGGGTCACGAAAAACTGTTTTTT. Protein: CASSLEGHEKLFF.

This rearrangement joins TRBV19 to TRBJ2-1, with TRBD2 matching over 11 bases. Germline V gives CDR1 LNHDA, CDR2 SQIVND (reference sequence). This CDR3 is 16 amino acids long. J gave up 7 bases and V 6 bases, and 11 bases lay outside the gene matches. CDR3 nucleotides: TGTGCCAGTAGCCGAACCGGGACTAGCGGCCCTAATGAGCAGTTCTTC. Its protein is CASSRTGTSGPNEQFF.

The rearrangement links TRBV9 to TRBJ2-7; D might be TRBD1 or TRBD2, each matching 5 bases. V lost 1 base, J lost 2 bases, and 13 bases lay in between. There are 15 residues in the CDR3. The germline gives CDR1 SGDLS, CDR2 YYNGEE. CDR3 in amino acids: CASSVYGTDAYEQYF. Written as DNA, the CDR3 is TGTGCCAGCAGCGTATATGGGACGGACGCCTACGAGCAGTACTTC.

The chain joins TRBV12-5 to TRBJ1-5; D is unresolved. The CDR3 loop spans 12 amino acids. Trimming removed 7 bases from V and 5 bases from J, with 9 bases in between. The germline V gene encodes CDR1 LGHNT and CDR2 FRNRAP. CDR3 nucleotide sequence: TGTGCTAGTGCACTGCAAGATCAGCCCCAGCATTTT. Amino acid sequence: CASALQDQPQHF.

V gene TRBV6-5 combines with J gene TRBJ2-7, with 7 bases identical to TRBD2. V shed 7 bases, J shed 6 bases, and the junction held 3 bases outside the gene matches. Germline CDR1 is MNHEY and CDR2 is SVGAGI. The CDR3 loop spans 11 amino acids. The CDR3 reads CASTPGGEQYF. The CDR3 DNA sequence: TGTGCCAGCACCCCGGGAGGCGAGCAGTACTTC.

This chain connects TRBV27 to TRBJ2-2, with D tentatively TRBD2 (6 bases). CDR1 is MNHEY, CDR2 SMNVEV, per germline (reference sequence). The CDR3 contains 17 residues. V lost 1 base to trimming and J lost 4 bases, with 16 bases between them. Written as DNA, the CDR3 is TGTGCCAGCAGTTTATTGCGGGACCCAGGCCGCACCGGGGAGCTGTTTTTT. This translates into CASSLLRDPGRTGELFF.

This chain joins TRBV2 and TRBJ2-5; no clear D gene. Trimming stripped 6 bases from V and 1 base from J, with 3 bases between. The CDR3 contains 11 residues. The V gene's germline CDR1 is SNHLY and CDR2 FYNNEI. As DNA, the CDR3 is TGTGCCAGCAGATTCCAAGAGACCCAGTACTTC. This codes for CASRFQETQYF.

The rearrangement uses TRBV28 and TRBJ2-1; D gene ambiguous. Germline CDR1 and CDR2: MDHEN and SYDVKM. This CDR3 spans 13 amino acids. V lost 3 bases and J 10 bases, leaving 13 bases between the germline ends. The CDR3 region is CASSLRRNREQFF. CDR3 DNA: TGTGCCAGCAGTTTGCGTCGGAATAGGGAGCAGTTCTTC.

The J gene is TRBJ2-4, the V gene TRBV28; TRBD2 matches 11 bases. The CDR3 runs 18 residues. V trimming: 1 base; J trimming: 6 bases; junction bases outside the gene matches: 11. Germline V gene data show CDR1 as MDHEN and CDR2 as SYDVKM. The CDR3 loop is CASSLLLAGVGSRNIQYF. The CDR3 DNA sequence: TGTGCCAGCAGTTTATTACTAGCGGGAGTAGGCAGCCGAAACATTCAGTACTTC.

V usage is TRBV9 and J usage is TRBJ2-1, with TRBD2 matching over 10 bases. The germline CDR1 and CDR2 sequences are SGDLS and YYNGEE. CDR3 size: 19 residues. V gave up 4 bases and J gave up 0 bases; unmatched junction bases: 13. CDR3 coding DNA: TGTGCCAGCAGCTCCTCCGGGCGGGCTAGCGGGAGCTCCTACAATGAGCAGTTCTTC. Amino acid sequence: CASSSSGRASGSSYNEQFF.

This chain joins TRBV5-1 and TRBJ2-5, with D possibly TRBD2 on 5 matching bases. CDR1 and CDR2 from the germline V gene are SGHRS and YFSETQ. V shed 6 bases and J shed 5 bases, with 14 bases lying between them. CDR3 length equals 13 residues. CDR3 sequence reads: CASTTIGGETQYF. CDR3 sequence (DNA): TGCGCCAGCACGACTATTGGTGGCGAGACCCAGTACTTC.

The rearrangement links TRBV9 to TRBJ2-5; D is unclear. The ends were cut back, 3 bases at V and 1 base at J, with 7 bases in the middle. The V gene's germline CDR1 is SGDLS and CDR2 YYNGEE. The CDR3 extends over 13 amino acids. The CDR3 bases are TGTGCCAGCAGCGCCCGACTCCAAGAGACCCAGTACTTC. Translation: CASSARLQETQYF.

The rearrangement joins TRBV14 to TRBJ2-7; D gene unclear. The V gene lost 2 bases and the J gene lost 4 bases, with 12 bases spanning the gap. The CDR3 totals 14 residues. Germline V CDR1 and CDR2: SGHDN, FVKESK. The CDR3 DNA reads as TGTGCCAGCAGCCAAACGCCAGCCCATTACGAGCAGTACTTC. Amino acids: CASSQTPAHYEQYF.

Notes on this clone: Different DNA sequences within this sample yield the same CDR3. The chain is built from TRBV5-1 and TRBJ1-1, with D uncertain. V was pared by 5 bases and J by 1 base, with 6 bases between. Germline CDR1 reads SGHRS; CDR2 reads YFSETQ. This CDR3 comprises 12 residues. The CDR3 region is CASRDPNTEAFF. The CDR3 DNA sequence: TGCGCCAGCAGAGACCCGAACACTGAAGCTTTCTTT.

The CDR3 DNA reads TGCGCCAGCAGCTTACAGGGGGAAGGGATGAACACTGAAGCTTTCTTT. Protein product: CASSLQGEGMNTEAFF. The chain links TRBV5-1 to TRBJ1-1; 8 bases align to TRBD1. V trimming: 2 bases; J trimming: 0 bases; junction bases outside the gene matches: 6. CDR1 is SGHRS, CDR2 YFSETQ, per germline. The CDR3 is 16 residues long.